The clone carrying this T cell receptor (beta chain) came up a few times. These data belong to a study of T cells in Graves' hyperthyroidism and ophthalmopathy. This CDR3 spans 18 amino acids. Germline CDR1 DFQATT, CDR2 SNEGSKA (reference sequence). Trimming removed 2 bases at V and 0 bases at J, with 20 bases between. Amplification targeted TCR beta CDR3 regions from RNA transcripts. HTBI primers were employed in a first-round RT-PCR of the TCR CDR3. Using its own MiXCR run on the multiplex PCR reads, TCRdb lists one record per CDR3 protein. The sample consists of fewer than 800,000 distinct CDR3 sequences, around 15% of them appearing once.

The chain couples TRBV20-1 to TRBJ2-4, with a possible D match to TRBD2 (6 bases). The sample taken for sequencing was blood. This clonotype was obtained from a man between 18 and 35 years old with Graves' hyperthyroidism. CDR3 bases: TGCAGTGCTAGACCGGGACTGGGTTCACCGGCAGCCAAAAACATTCAGTACTTC. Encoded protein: CSARPGLGSPAAKNIQYF.